This T cell receptor beta chain was observed in a study of T cells in Graves' hyperthyroidism and ophthalmopathy. At the level of the study: At initial diagnosis, before any treatment had begun, peripheral blood was obtained. Study observations and caveats: Most thyroid clonotypes expanded above 0.001 were also detected in blood.

Note on this clonotype: Antigen specificity is unknown. A much larger clone differs from this one at a single base, so this may be a read error.

Blood sampling occurred at first hyperthyroidism diagnosis, ahead of any ophthalmopathy symptoms. There are 13 residues in the CDR3. Per the germline V gene, CDR1 is SNHLY and CDR2 is FYNNEI. Trimming pared 5 bases from V and 8 bases from J, leaving 13 bases between. RNA transcripts were the template for amplifying TCR beta CDR3 regions. Carried out on the TCR CDR3, a first-round RT-PCR used the HTBI primer set. TCRdb called the multiplex PCR reads again in MiXCR, with one record for every CDR3 protein. The data hold a few hundred thousand distinct CDR3 sequences, with approximately 15% observed a single time.

The source material was blood. This receptor was taken from a woman aged 18 to 35 with Graves' hyperthyroidism that later progressed to Graves' ophthalmopathy. The chain has TRBV2 and TRBJ2-1; D is possibly TRBD2 (7 bases). CDR3 amino acids: CASSRGRGDEQFF. In DNA, the CDR3 is TGTGCCAGCAGTCGGGGGAGGGGGGATGAGCAGTTCTTC.